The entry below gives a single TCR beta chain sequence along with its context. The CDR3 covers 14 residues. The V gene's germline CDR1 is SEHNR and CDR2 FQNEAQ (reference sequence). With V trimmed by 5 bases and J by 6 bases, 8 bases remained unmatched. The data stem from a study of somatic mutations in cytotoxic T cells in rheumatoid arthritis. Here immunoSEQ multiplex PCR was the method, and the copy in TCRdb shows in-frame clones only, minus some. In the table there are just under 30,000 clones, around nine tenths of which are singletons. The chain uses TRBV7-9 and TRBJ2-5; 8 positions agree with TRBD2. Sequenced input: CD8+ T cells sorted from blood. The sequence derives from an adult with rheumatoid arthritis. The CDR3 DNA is TGTGCCAGCAGCGGAGATACGGGGGGGCAGACCCAGTACTTC. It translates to CASSGDTGGQTQYF.